This T cell receptor (beta chain) was documented in a study of cytomegalovirus exposure and HLA in healthy donors. General study results and limits: As a later analysis showed, a missense DCLRE1C variant was linked to trimming of TCR beta V- and J-genes.

Germline V gives CDR1 MRHNA, CDR2 SNTAGT. Trimming cost V 2 bases and J 10 bases; bases outside gene matches: 5. The CDR3 loop spans 15 amino acids. Worth noting for this clone: What it binds is unknown.

It was with 60 Vbeta and 13 Jbeta primers that the PCR ran. Clones were read by immunoSEQ multiplex PCR, and TCRdb kept only the in-frame ones, dropping some. This table holds hundreds of thousands of clones, 75% to 90% found once. The sequenced material came from PBMCs. The chain links TRBV6-4 to TRBJ2-1; 13 nucleotides match TRBD2. This clonotype originated in a boy between 2 and 10 years old in good health and CMV-seronegative. CDR3: CASSDGLAGVSEQFF. In DNA, the CDR3 is TGTGCCAGCAGTGACGGACTAGCGGGAGTATCGGAGCAGTTCTTC.